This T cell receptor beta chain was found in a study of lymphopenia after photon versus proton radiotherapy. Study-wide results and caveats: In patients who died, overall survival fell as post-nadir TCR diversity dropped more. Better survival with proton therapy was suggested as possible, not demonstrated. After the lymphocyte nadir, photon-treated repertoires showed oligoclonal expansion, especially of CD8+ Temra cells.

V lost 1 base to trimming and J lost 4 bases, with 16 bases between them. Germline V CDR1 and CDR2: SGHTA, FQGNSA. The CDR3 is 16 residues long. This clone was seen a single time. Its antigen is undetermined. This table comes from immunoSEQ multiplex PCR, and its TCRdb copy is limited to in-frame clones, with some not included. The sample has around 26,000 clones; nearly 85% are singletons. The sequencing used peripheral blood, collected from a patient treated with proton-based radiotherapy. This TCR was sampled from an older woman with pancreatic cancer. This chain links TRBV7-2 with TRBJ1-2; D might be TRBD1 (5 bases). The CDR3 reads CASSLDGQGGSYGYTF. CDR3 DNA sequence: TGTGCCAGCAGCTTAGACGGGCAGGGTGGGAGCTATGGCTACACCTTC.